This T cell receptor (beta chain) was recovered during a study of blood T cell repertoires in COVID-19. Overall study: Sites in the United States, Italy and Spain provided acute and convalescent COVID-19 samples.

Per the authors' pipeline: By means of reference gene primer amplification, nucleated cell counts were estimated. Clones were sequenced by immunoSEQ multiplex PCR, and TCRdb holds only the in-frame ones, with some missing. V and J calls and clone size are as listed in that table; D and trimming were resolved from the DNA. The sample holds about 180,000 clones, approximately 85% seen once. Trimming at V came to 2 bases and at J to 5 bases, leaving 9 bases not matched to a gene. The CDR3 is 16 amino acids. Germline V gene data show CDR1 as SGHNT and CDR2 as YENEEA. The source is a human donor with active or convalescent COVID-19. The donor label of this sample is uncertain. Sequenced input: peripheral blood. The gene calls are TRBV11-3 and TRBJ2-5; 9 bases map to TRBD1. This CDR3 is CASSLTWDREWETQYF. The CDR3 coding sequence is TGTGCCAGCAGCTTAACGTGGGACAGGGAGTGGGAGACCCAGTACTTC.